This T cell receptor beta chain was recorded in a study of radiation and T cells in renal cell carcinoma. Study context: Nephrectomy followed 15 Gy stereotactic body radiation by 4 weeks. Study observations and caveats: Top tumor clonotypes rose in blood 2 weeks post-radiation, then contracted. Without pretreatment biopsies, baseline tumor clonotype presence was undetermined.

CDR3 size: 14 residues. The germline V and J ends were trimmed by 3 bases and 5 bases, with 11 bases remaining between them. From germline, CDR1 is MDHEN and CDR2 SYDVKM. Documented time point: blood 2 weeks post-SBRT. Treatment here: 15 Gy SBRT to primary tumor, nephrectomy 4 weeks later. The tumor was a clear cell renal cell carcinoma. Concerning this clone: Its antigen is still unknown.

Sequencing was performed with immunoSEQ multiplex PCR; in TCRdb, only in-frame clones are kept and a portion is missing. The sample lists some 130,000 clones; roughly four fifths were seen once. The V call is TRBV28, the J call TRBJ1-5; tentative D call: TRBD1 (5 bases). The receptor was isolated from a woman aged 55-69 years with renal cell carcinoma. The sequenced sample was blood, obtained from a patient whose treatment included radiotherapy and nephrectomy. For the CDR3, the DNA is TGTGCCAGCAGTTTCGGGGGAGATTATCAGCCCCAGCATTTT. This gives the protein CASSFGGDYQPQHF.